Below are 31 T cell receptor beta chains sequenced from a single sample in a study of T-cell memory formation after mild COVID-19. TCRdb recomputed calls from the 5' RACE reads with MiXCR, one row per CDR3 protein. The data hold approximately 390,000 distinct CDR3 sequences, with roughly 15% observed a single time. Sequenced input: PBMCs or a T cell subset sorted from them (not recorded which). The receptors derive from a man younger than 30 who had mild COVID-19 (a few samples of this study predate the infection). Cell type and time point are not known.

The chain is built from TRBV5-1 and TRBJ2-7, with a tentative D call TRBD1 (6 bases). Trimming cost V 4 bases and J 4 bases, with 18 bases left between them. The CDR3 totals 15 residues. Germline values: CDR1 SGHRS, CDR2 YFSETQ. For the CDR3, the DNA is TGCGCCAGCAGCAGGGACACAGGGTTGTTGTACGAGCAGTACTTC. Translating gives CASSRDTGLLYEQYF.

This clonotype appeared a few times. The CDR3 here is CSVGGDRGLHEQYF. For the CDR3, the DNA is TGCAGCGTTGGGGGGGACAGGGGACTCCACGAGCAGTACTTC. The gene calls are TRBV29-1 and TRBJ2-7; TRBD1 agrees at 10 bases. Germline CDR1 reads SQVTM; CDR2 reads ANQGSEA. The CDR3 sequence is 14 residues long. Trimming cost V 4 bases and J 5 bases; bases outside gene matches: 8.

This clonotype was seen a handful of times. This chain uses TRBV12-3 or TRBV12-4 with TRBJ1-1; D is undetermined. The CDR3 contains 12 residues. Trimming left V 3 bases short and J 7 bases short, with 9 bases between. The CDR3 coding sequence is TGTGCCAGCAGTTTCTATCGTCTTGAAGCTTTCTTT. Translated, it gives CASSFYRLEAFF.

The rearrangement uses TRBV29-1 and TRBJ2-1, with D tentatively TRBD1 (5 bases). Trimming cost V 6 bases and J 10 bases, with 16 bases left between them. The germline CDR1 and CDR2 sequences are SQVTM and ANQGSEA. This CDR3 comprises 12 residues. CDR3 DNA: TGCAGCGTGGGGCGACTGGCGTCCGAGCAGTTCTTC. Protein: CSVGRLASEQFF.

In this sample, this clonotype turned up once. The genes are TRBV20-1 and TRBJ2-2; TRBD1 matches at 7 bases. The CDR3 length is 15 residues. The junction had 8 bases not matched to a gene; V was cut back by 0 bases and J by 7 bases. The germline V gene encodes CDR1 DFQATT and CDR2 SNEGSKA (reference sequence). The CDR3 nucleotides are TGCAGTGCTAGAGATGGCGAGGGGGACAGCGGGGAGCTGTTTTTT. Encoded protein: CSARDGEGDSGELFF.

This clonotype was found a few times. The rearrangement links TRBV7-7 to TRBJ2-2; D gene uncertain. Between the trimmed V and J ends, which lost 5 bases and 3 bases, there was a span of 10 bases. CDR3 length: 14 amino acids. CDR1 and CDR2 (germline): SSHAT, FNYEAQ (reference sequence). Here the CDR3 reads CASSRLGDTGELFF. The CDR3 DNA is TGTGCCAGCAGCCGCCTCGGAGACACCGGGGAGCTGTTTTTT.

The rearrangement links TRBV12-3 or TRBV12-4 to TRBJ1-1; the match to TRBD1 covers 7 bases. J lost 6 bases, V lost 5 bases, and 9 bases had no gene match. The CDR3 is 14 residues long. This CDR3 is CASSPQGPRSEAFF. CDR3 DNA: TGTGCCAGCAGTCCACAGGGGCCCAGGTCTGAAGCTTTCTTT.

The chain has TRBV29-1 and TRBJ1-1; D is uncertain. The CDR3 has 13 amino acids. V was pared by 4 bases and J by 1 base, with 10 bases between. The V gene's germline CDR1 is SQVTM and CDR2 ANQGSEA. The CDR3 nucleotides are TGCAGCGTTGTCGTCGTCACGAACACTGAAGCTTTCTTT. It is translated as CSVVVVTNTEAFF.

As DNA, the CDR3 is TGTGCCAGCACGTCCGCCGTGGGCCTAAATTCACCCCTCCACTTT. It encodes CASTSAVGLNSPLHF. This chain uses TRBV7-2 with TRBJ1-6, with D unresolved. The germline gives CDR1 SGHTA, CDR2 FQGNSA. V dropped 7 bases and J dropped 7 bases, with 17 bases sitting between them. The CDR3 extends over 15 amino acids.

This clonotype showed up just a few times. The V and J genes are TRBV7-2 and TRBJ2-3, with 7 bases aligning to TRBD1. Germline V gives CDR1 SGHTA, CDR2 FQGNSA. This CDR3 is built from 17 residues. The ends lost 5 bases at V and 1 base at J; junction bases unmatched: 12. The CDR3 loop is CASSPFPTGVGTDTQYF. In DNA, the CDR3 is TGTGCCAGCAGCCCATTCCCTACAGGGGTTGGCACAGATACGCAGTATTTT.

The rearrangement joins TRBV6-6 to TRBJ1-2; 8 positions agree with TRBD1. CDR1 is MNHNY, CDR2 SVGAGI, per germline (reference sequence). V was clipped by 6 bases and J by 3 bases; unmatched bases: 9. The CDR3 runs to 15 residues. For the CDR3, the DNA is TGTGCCAGCAGGCTAAGGACAGGGATGGACTATGGCTACACCTTC. Protein sequence: CASRLRTGMDYGYTF.

This clonotype was counted once. The chain couples TRBV6-2 or TRBV6-3 to TRBJ1-1; 7 nucleotides match TRBD1. The CDR3 has 15 residues. V was pared by 6 bases and J by 1 base, with 8 bases of the junction left unmatched. Germline CDR1 reads MNHEY; CDR2 reads SVGEGT. DNA of the CDR3: TGTGCCAGCAGATTACGACAGGGCAGGAACACTGAAGCTTTCTTT. Translated: CASRLRQGRNTEAFF.

The chain combines TRBV4-1 with TRBJ1-6; D is perhaps TRBD1 (6 bases). V was clipped by 1 base and J by 4 bases, with 17 bases between them. CDR1 MGHRA and CDR2 YSYEKL come from the germline V gene. The CDR3 spans 18 residues. The CDR3 protein is CASSQGRGGSLYNSPLHF. CDR3 bases: TGCGCCAGCAGCCAAGGCCGGGGGGGCTCCCTTTATAATTCACCCCTCCACTTT.

The chain couples TRBV7-2 to TRBJ2-3; D remains ambiguous. Germline V gene sequence: CDR1 SGHTA, CDR2 FQGNSA. CDR3 length: 15 residues. V was cut by 1 base and J by 1 base, with 9 bases left in between. In DNA form, the CDR3 reads TGTGCCAGCAGCTTAGGAGGTCCTGGCACAGATACGCAGTATTTT. This gives the protein CASSLGGPGTDTQYF.

This clonotype was observed a handful of times. The rearrangement uses TRBV6-5 and TRBJ2-3, with 10 nucleotides matching TRBD2. This CDR3 contains 16 residues. CDR1 MNHEY and CDR2 SVGAGI come from the germline V gene. After removal of 2 bases from V and 8 bases from J, the junction contained 10 bases not matched to a gene. DNA for the CDR3: TGTGCCAGCAGTTACGGCGGGGCTAGCGGGGGTGGTACGCAGTATTTT. Amino acids: CASSYGGASGGGTQYF.

The chain has TRBV2 and TRBJ2-4, with unresolved D. V was clipped by 9 bases and J by 2 bases, with 11 bases between them. The CDR3 has 13 amino acids. Germline CDR1 is SNHLY and CDR2 is FYNNEI. The CDR3 protein is CARSSRTKNIQYF. The CDR3 DNA follows: TGTGCCAGAAGCTCGAGGACCAAAAACATTCAGTACTTC. Using reference TRBV2 and TRBJ2-4 for the parts outside the CDR3, the full variable domain is EPEVTQTPSHQVTQMGQEVILRCVPISNHLYFYWYRQILGQKVEFLVSFYNNEISEKSEIFDDQFSVERPDGSNFTLKIRSTKLEDSAMYFCARSSRTKNIQYFGAGTRLSVL.

This clonotype appeared a few times. This chain links TRBV14 with TRBJ2-7, with D possibly called TRBD1 or TRBD2 (5 bases each). The V gene lost 4 bases and the J gene lost 3 bases, with 16 bases spanning the gap. Germline CDR1 reads SGHDN; CDR2 reads FVKESK. The CDR3 is made up of 15 amino acids. The CDR3 sequence is CASSPRVQEVYEQYF. Written as DNA, the CDR3 is TGTGCCAGCAGCCCAAGGGTACAGGAGGTCTACGAGCAGTACTTC.

This chain links TRBV4-1 with TRBJ1-5; no clear D gene. Germline loops: CDR1 MGHRA, CDR2 YSYEKL. With 1 base removed from V and 7 bases from J, the gap between germline ends came to 20 bases. This CDR3 has 17 amino acids. The CDR3 DNA follows: TGCGCCAGCAGCCAAGTAGCTGCGAGCCCCCTTCGGCAGCCCCAGCATTTT. It is translated as CASSQVAASPLRQPQHF.

This clonotype was detected only a few times. The chain couples TRBV6-5 to TRBJ1-1; possible D gene TRBD1, 5 bases. In germline, CDR1 is MNHEY, CDR2 SVGAGI. The CDR3 loop spans 12 amino acids. Trimming cost V 5 bases and J 6 bases, with 10 bases left between them. The DNA of the CDR3 is TGTGCCAGCAGTAACCCGACAGCTGAAGCTTTCTTT. This gives the protein CASSNPTAEAFF.

This chain uses TRBV28 with TRBJ2-4; TRBD2 matches at 12 bases. In germline, CDR1 is MDHEN, CDR2 SYDVKM. The CDR3 is 16 amino acids. V trimming: 2 bases; J trimming: 8 bases; junction bases outside the gene matches: 7. CDR3 in amino acids: CASSLPLAGGLDIQYF. In DNA form, the CDR3 reads TGTGCCAGCAGTTTACCTCTAGCGGGGGGGCTGGACATTCAGTACTTC.

The chain employs TRBV9 and TRBJ2-5; no reliable D call. The CDR3 extends over 11 amino acids. V was shortened by 10 bases and J by 5 bases, with 12 bases between the two germline ends. Germline values: CDR1 SGDLS, CDR2 YYNGEE. The CDR3 DNA is TGTGCCCCAGCAGCATTGGAGACCCAGTACTTC. This codes for CAPAALETQYF.

There are a few counts of this clonotype. The gene calls are TRBV7-6 and TRBJ2-5, with 13 bases matching TRBD2. V dropped 5 bases and J dropped 0; count of bases not matched to a gene: 12. CDR3 size: 19 residues. Germline CDR1 reads SGHVS; CDR2 reads FNYEAQ. The CDR3 region has the DNA TGTGCCAGCAGCCCAGAACTAGCGGGGGGGGAAACGTACCAAGAGACCCAGTACTTC. This sequence encodes CASSPELAGGETYQETQYF.

The sample holds a few counts of this clonotype. The chain combines TRBV15 with TRBJ1-1; 8 bases line up with TRBD1. With 4 bases clipped from V and 8 bases from J, the junction kept 15 bases outside the gene matches. The CDR3 sequence is 16 residues long. CDR1 and CDR2 from the germline V gene are LNHNV and YYDKDF (reference sequence). CDR3 residues: CATSTGGRTPFPEAFF. The CDR3 DNA reads as TGTGCCACCAGCACAGGGGGCAGGACGCCTTTCCCGGAAGCTTTCTTT.

This clonotype was observed a handful of times. The chain has TRBV7-8 and TRBJ1-1; no clear D. V shed 1 base and J shed 1 base, with 10 bases lying between them. Germline CDR1 reads SGHVS; CDR2 reads FQNEAQ. The CDR3 consists of 15 residues. The CDR3: CASSLDIDGNTEAFF. The CDR3, as DNA: TGTGCCAGCAGCTTAGATATAGACGGGAACACTGAAGCTTTCTTT.

This clonotype was seen repeatedly, ten times or more. This chain links TRBV27 with TRBJ1-2, with 10 bases matching TRBD1. Germline loops: CDR1 MNHEY, CDR2 SMNVEV (reference sequence). J was trimmed by 6 bases and V by 3 bases; bases with no gene match: 4. CDR3 length: 14 residues. CDR3 bases: TGTGCCAGCAGTTTTGGGGACAGGGGACATGGCTACACCTTC. Protein: CASSFGDRGHGYTF.

This sequence joins TRBV6-2 or TRBV6-3 and TRBJ2-3; maybe TRBD1 (5 bases). V lost 6 bases to trimming and J lost 3 bases, with 13 bases between them. The CDR3 is 14 residues long. Germline CDR1 is MNHEY and CDR2 is SVGEGT. The CDR3 DNA is TGTGCCAGCAGCGGACACCCAGGGACAGATACGCAGTATTTT. Translating it yields CASSGHPGTDTQYF.

J is TRBJ2-2 and V is TRBV12-3 or TRBV12-4, with 8 positions matching TRBD1. The CDR3 totals 16 residues. V lost 6 bases, J lost 4 bases, and 10 bases stayed unmatched. CDR3 DNA: TGTGCCAGCAGGGTAGACAGGGGCTGGGGCACCGGGGAGCTGTTTTTT. It yields the protein CASRVDRGWGTGELFF.

This clonotype has a count of ten or more. The chain carries TRBV27 and TRBJ2-1; D is ambiguous. Trimming removed 4 bases from V and 7 bases from J, with 5 bases in between. Germline assignment: CDR1 MNHEY and CDR2 SMNVEV (reference sequence). The CDR3 has 11 residues. CDR3 amino acids: CASSSNNEQFF. As DNA, the CDR3 is TGTGCCAGCAGTTCCAATAATGAGCAGTTCTTC.

The table lists this clonotype with a few counts. CDR3 in amino acids: CSAGPPGLANEQFF. The CDR3, as DNA: TGCAGTGCTGGCCCACCGGGACTAGCGAATGAGCAGTTCTTC. V is TRBV20-1 and J is TRBJ2-1, with 10 bases matching TRBD2. The CDR3 length is 14 residues. Trimming removed 5 bases from V and 7 bases from J; junction bases left unmatched: 8. CDR1 is DFQATT, CDR2 SNEGSKA, per germline (reference sequence).

J is TRBJ1-1 and V is TRBV15; TRBD1 aligns across 10 bases. Losses at the gene ends were 0 bases for V and 10 bases for J; bases not matched to a gene: 5. This CDR3 has 14 amino acids. Germline CDR1 and CDR2: LNHNV and YYDKDF (reference sequence). The CDR3 reads CATSRDGTGERAFF. CDR3 bases: TGTGCCACCAGCAGAGATGGGACAGGGGAACGAGCTTTCTTT.

This clonotype turned up a few times. The V gene is TRBV27, the J gene TRBJ2-3, with TRBD2 identical over 7 bases. Germline-derived CDR1 and CDR2 are MNHEY and SMNVEV (reference sequence). J was trimmed by 1 base and V by 5 bases; bases with no gene match: 6. The CDR3 totals 15 residues. The CDR3 here is CASSSWGGGTDTQYF. The CDR3 nucleotides are TGTGCCAGCAGTAGCTGGGGAGGGGGCACAGATACGCAGTATTTT.